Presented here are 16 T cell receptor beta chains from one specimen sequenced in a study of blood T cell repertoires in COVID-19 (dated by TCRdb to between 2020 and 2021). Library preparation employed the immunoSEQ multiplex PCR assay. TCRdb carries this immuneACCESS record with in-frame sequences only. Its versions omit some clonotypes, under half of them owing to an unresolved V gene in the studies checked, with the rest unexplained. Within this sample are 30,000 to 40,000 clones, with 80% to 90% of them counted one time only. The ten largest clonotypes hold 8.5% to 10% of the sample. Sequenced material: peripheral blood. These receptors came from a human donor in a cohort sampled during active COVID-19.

CDR3 sequence: CASSARRGVGYTF. The DNA of the CDR3 is TGTGCCAGCAGCGCCCGACGGGGGGTTGGCTACACCTTC. This chain joins TRBV9 and TRBJ1-2, with D maybe TRBD1 (5 bases). CDR3 length: 13 amino acids. Trimming removed 3 bases from V and 7 bases from J, with 13 bases in between. Germline V gene sequence: CDR1 SGDLS, CDR2 YYNGEE.

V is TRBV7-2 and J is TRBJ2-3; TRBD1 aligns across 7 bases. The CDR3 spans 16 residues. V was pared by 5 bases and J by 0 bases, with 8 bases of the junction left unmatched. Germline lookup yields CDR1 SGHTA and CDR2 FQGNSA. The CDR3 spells CASSAQTGKSTDTQYF. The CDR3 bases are TGTGCCAGCAGCGCCCAGACAGGGAAGAGCACAGATACGCAGTATTTT.

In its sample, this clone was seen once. CDR3: CASSLGGPGANVLTF. CDR3 bases: TGTGCCAGCAGTCTGGGGGGACCTGGGGCCAACGTCCTGACTTTC. V gene TRBV13 combines with J gene TRBJ2-6; tentative D call: TRBD2 (6 bases). Germline assignment: CDR1 PRHDT and CDR2 FYEKMQ (reference sequence). Trimming removed 6 bases from V and 2 bases from J, with 11 bases in between. CDR3 size: 15 residues.

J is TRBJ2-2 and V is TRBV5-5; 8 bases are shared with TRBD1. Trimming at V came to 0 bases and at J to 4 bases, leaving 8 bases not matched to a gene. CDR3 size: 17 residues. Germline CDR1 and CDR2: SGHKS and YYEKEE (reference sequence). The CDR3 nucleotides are TGTGCCAGCAGCTTGGGTCCGGACAGGGTGAGCACCGGGGAGCTGTTTTTT. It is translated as CASSLGPDRVSTGELFF.

As DNA, the CDR3 is TGTGCCAGCAGCCAAGGACCTAGCGGGAGGATCAATGAGCAGTTCTTC. Residues: CASSQGPSGRINEQFF. The chain is built from TRBV14 and TRBJ2-1; 11 bases line up with TRBD2. Germline-derived CDR1 and CDR2 are SGHDN and FVKESK. Unmatched junction bases numbered 5, after V lost 1 base and J lost 6 bases. The CDR3 runs to 16 residues.

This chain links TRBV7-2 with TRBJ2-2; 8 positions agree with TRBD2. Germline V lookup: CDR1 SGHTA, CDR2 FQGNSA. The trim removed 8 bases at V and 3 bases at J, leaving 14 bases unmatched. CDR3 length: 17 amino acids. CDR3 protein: CASRLEGVAGYTGELFF. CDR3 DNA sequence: TGTGCCAGCCGTTTAGAGGGGGTAGCGGGGTACACCGGGGAGCTGTTTTTT.

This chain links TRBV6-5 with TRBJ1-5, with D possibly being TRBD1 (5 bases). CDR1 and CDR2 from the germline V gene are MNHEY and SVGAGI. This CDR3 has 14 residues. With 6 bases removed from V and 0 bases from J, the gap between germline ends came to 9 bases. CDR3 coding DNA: TGTGCCAGCAGCCCCGGGGGTAGCAATCAGCCCCAGCATTTT. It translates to CASSPGGSNQPQHF.

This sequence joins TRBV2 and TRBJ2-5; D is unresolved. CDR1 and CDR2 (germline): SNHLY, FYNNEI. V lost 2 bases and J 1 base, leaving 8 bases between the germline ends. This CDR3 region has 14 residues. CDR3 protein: CASSEIAIQETQYF. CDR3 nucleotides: TGTGCCAGCAGTGAAATAGCAATCCAAGAGACCCAGTACTTC.

Written as DNA, the CDR3 is TGTGCCAGCTCATTTACAGGGGGCTCGGCCAAAAACATTCAGTACTTC. This sequence encodes CASSFTGGSAKNIQYF. The chain links TRBV18 to TRBJ2-4, with 9 bases fitting TRBD1. Germline loops: CDR1 KGHSH, CDR2 LQKENI. This CDR3 spans 16 amino acids. Unmatched junction bases numbered 6, after V lost 5 bases and J lost 1 base.

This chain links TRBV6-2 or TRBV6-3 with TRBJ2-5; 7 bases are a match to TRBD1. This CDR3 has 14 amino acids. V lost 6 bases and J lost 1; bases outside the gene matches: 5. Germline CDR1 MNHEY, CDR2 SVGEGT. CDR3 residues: CASSSGQIQETQYF. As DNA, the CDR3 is TGTGCCAGCAGCTCGGGACAGATCCAAGAGACCCAGTACTTC.

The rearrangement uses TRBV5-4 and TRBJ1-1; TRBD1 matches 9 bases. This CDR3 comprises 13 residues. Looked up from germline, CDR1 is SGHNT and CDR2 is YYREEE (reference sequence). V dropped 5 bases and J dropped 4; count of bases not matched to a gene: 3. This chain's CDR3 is CASRSDRGTEAFF. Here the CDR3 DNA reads TGTGCCAGCAGATCGGACAGGGGCACTGAAGCTTTCTTT.

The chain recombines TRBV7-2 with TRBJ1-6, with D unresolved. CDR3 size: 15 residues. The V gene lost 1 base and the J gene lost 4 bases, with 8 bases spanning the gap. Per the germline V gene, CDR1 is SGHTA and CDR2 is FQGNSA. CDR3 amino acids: CASSLGGHYNSPLHF. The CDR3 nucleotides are TGTGCCAGCAGCTTAGGAGGTCATTATAATTCACCCCTCCACTTT.

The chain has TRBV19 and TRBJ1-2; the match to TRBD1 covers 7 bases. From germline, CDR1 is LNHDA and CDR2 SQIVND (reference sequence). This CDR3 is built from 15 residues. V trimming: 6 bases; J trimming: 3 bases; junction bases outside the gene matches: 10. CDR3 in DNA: TGTGCCAGTAGGATGACTAGGGACAGATACTATGGCTACACCTTC. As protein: CASRMTRDRYYGYTF.

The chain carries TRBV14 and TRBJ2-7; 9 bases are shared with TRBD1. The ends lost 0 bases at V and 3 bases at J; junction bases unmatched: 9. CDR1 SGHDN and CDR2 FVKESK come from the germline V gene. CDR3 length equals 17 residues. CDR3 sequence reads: CASSQERRTGAFYEQYF. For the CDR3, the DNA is TGTGCCAGCAGCCAAGAGAGGAGGACAGGGGCCTTCTACGAGCAGTACTTC.

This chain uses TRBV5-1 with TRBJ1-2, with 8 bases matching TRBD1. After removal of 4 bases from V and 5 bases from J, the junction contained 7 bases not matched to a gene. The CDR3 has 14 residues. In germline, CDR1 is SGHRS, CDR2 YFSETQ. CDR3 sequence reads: CASSPGGQGYGYTF. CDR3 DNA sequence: TGCGCCAGCAGCCCGGGAGGACAGGGTTATGGCTACACCTTC.

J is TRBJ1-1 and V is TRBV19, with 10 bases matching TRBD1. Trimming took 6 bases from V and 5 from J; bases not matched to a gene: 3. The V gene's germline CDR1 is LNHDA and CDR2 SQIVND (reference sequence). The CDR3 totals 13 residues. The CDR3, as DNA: TGTGCCAGTAGGGGACAGGGGAGTACTGAAGCTTTCTTT. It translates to CASRGQGSTEAFF. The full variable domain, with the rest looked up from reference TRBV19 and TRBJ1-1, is DGGITQSPKYLFRKEGQNVTLSCEQNLNHDAMYWYRQDPGQGLRLIYYSQIVNDFQKGDIAEGYSVSREKKESFPLTVTSAQKNPTAFYLCASRGQGSTEAFFGQGTRLTVV.